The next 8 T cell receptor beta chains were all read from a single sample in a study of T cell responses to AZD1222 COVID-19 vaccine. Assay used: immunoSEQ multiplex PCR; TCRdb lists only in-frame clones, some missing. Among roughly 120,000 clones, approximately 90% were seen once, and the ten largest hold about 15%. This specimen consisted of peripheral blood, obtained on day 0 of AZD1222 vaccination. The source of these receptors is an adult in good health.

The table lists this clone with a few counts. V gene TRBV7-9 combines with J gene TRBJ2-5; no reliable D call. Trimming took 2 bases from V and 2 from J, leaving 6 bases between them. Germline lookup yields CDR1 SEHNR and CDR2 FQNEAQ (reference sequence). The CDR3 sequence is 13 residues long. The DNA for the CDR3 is TGTGCCAGCAGCTTATCACTACAAGAGACCCAGTACTTC. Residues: CASSLSLQETQYF. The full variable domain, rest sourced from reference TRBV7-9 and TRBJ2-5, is DTGVSQNPRHKITKRGQNVTFRCDPISEHNRLYWYRQTLGQGPEFLTYFQNEAQLEKSRLLSDRFSAERPKGSFSTLEIQRTEQGDSAMYLCASSLSLQETQYFGPGTRLLVL.

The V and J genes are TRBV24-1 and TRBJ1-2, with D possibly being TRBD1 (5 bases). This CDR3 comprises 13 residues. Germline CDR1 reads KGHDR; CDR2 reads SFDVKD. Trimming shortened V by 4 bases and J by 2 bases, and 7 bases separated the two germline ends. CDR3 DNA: TGTGCCACCAGTGAACCAGGGAACTATGGCTACACCTTC. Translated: CATSEPGNYGYTF.

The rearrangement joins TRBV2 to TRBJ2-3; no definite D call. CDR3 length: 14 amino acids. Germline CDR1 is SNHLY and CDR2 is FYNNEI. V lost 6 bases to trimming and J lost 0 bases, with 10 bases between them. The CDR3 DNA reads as TGTGCCAGCAGGGATCGGACGAGCACAGATACGCAGTATTTT. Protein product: CASRDRTSTDTQYF.

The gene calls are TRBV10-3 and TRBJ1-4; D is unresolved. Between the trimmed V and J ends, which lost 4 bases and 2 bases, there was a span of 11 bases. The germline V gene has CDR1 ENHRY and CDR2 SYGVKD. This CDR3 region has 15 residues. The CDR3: CAISAEGPTNEKLFF. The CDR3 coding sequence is TGTGCCATCAGTGCAGAGGGCCCGACTAATGAAAAACTGTTTTTT.

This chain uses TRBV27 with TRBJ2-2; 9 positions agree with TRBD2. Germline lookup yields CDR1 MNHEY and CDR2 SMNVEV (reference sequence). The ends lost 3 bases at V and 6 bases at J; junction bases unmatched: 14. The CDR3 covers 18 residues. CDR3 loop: CASSFRSRREGLSGELFF. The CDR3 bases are TGTGCCAGCAGTTTTAGGTCTAGGCGGGAGGGCCTATCCGGGGAGCTGTTTTTT.

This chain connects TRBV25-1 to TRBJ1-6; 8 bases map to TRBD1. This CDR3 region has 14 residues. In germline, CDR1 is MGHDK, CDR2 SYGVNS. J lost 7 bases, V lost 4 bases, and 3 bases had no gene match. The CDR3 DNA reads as TGTGCCAGCAGTGGGACAGGGATCAATTCACCCCTCCACTTT. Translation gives CASSGTGINSPLHF.

CDR3 region: CASSPGLAGLMLLGNEQFF. The CDR3 nucleotides are TGCGCCAGCAGCCCAGGACTAGCGGGATTGATGTTACTTGGCAATGAGCAGTTCTTC. This chain links TRBV5-1 with TRBJ2-1, with 12 bases identical to TRBD2. The CDR3 totals 19 residues. Germline V gene lookup returns CDR1 SGHRS and CDR2 YFSETQ. V shed 4 bases and J 6 bases; nucleotides not matched to a gene: 17.

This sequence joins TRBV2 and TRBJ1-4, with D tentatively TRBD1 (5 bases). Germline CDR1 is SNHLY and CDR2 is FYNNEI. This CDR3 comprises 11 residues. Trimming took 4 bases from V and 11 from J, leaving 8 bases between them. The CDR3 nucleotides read TGTGCCAGCAGTGTTGGGGGGAAACTGTTTTTT. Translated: CASSVGGKLFF.